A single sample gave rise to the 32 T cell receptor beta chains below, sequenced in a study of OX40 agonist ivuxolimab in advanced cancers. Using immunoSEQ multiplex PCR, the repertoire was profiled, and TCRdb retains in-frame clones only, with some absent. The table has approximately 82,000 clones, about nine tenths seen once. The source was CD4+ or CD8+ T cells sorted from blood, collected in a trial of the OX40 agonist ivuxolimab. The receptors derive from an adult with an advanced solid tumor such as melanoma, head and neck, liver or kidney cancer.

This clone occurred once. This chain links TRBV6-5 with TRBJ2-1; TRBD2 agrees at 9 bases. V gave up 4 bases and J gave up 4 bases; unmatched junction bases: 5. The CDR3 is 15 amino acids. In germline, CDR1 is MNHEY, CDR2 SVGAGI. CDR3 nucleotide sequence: TGTGCCAGCAGTTCCGGGACTAGCTGGTACAATGAGCAGTTCTTC. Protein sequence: CASSSGTSWYNEQFF.

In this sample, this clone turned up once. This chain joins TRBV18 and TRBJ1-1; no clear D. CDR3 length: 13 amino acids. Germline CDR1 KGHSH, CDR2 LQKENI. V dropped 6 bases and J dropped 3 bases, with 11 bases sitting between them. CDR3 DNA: TGTGCCAGCTCGGCCGGCCTTGACACTGAAGCTTTCTTT. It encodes CASSAGLDTEAFF.

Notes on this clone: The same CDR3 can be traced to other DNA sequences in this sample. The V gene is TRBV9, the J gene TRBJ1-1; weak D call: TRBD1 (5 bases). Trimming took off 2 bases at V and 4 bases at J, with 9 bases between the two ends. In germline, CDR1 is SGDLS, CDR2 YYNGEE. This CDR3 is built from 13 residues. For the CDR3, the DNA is TGTGCCAGCAGCGTGGGGGTGGGCACTGAAGCTTTCTTT. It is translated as CASSVGVGTEAFF.

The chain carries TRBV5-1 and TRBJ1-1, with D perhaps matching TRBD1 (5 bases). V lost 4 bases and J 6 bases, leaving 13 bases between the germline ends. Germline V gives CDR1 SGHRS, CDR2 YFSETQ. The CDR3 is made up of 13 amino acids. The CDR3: CASSPGTTPEAFF. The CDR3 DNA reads TGCGCCAGCAGCCCAGGGACTACCCCTGAAGCTTTCTTT.

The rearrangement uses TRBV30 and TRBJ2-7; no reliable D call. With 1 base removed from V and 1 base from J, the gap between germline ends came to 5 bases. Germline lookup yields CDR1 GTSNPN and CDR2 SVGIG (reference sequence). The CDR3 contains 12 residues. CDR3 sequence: CAWSGQSYEQYF. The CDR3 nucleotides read TGTGCCTGGAGTGGCCAGTCCTACGAGCAGTACTTC.

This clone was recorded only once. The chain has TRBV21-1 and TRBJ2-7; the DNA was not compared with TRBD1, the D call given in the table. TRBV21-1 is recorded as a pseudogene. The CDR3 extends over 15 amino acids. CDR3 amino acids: CASSKVYQAPYEQYF. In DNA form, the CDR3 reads TGTGCCAGCAGCAAAGTATACCAGGCCCCCTACGAGCAGTACTTC.

In nucleotides, the CDR3 is TGCGCCAGCAGTCAATGGGCAGGCCGGAGCTCTGGGGCCAACGTCCTGACTTTC. This translates into CASSQWAGRSSGANVLTF. The gene calls are TRBV23-1 and TRBJ2-6, with D unresolved. TRBV23-1 carries the ORF label, with uncertain function. This CDR3 region has 18 residues. V was pared by 1 base and J by 0 bases, with 13 bases between.

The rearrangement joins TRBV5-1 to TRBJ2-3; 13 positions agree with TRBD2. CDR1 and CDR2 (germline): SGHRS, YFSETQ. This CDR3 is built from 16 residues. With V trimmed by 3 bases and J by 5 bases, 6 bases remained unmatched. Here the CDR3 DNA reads TGCGCCAGCAGCTCCGGACTAGCGGGAGTGGGAGATACGCAGTATTTT. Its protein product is CASSSGLAGVGDTQYF. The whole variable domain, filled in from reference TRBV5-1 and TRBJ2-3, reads KAGVTQTPRYLIKTRGQQVTLSCSPISGHRSVSWYQQTPGQGLQFLFEYFSETQRNKGNFPGRFSGRQFSNSRSEMNVSTLELGDSALYLCASSSGLAGVGDTQYFGPGTRLTVL.

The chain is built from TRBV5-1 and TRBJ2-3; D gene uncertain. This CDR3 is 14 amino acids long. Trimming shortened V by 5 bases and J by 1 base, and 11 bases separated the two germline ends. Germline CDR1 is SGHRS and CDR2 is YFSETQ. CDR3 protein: CASSNTAGTDTQYF. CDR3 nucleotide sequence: TGCGCCAGCAGTAATACCGCGGGCACAGATACGCAGTATTTT.

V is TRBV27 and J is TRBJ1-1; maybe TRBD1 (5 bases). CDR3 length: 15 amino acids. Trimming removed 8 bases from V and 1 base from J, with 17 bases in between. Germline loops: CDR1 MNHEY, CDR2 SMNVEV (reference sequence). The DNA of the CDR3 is TGTGCCAGCGGACCTTGGGGCATGGAGAACACTGAAGCTTTCTTT. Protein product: CASGPWGMENTEAFF.

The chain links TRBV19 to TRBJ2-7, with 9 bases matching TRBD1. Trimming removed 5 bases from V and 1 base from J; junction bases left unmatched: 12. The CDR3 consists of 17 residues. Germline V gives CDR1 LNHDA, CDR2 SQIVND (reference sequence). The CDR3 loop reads CASSPSLGTGISYEQYF. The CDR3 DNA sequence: TGTGCCAGTAGTCCCTCCCTCGGGACAGGGATATCCTACGAGCAGTACTTC.

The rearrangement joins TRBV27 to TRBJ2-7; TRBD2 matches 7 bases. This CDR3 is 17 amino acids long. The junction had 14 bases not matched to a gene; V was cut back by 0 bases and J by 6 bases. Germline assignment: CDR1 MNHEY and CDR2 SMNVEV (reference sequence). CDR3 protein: CASSLSLGGRGRGEQYF. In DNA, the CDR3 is TGTGCCAGCAGTTTATCCTTAGGCGGGAGAGGGCGGGGCGAGCAGTACTTC.

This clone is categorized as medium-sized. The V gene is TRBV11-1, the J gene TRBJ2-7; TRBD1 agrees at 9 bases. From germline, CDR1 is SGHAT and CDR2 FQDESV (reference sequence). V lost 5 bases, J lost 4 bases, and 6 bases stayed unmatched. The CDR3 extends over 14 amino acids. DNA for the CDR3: TGTGCCAGCAGCCTACAGGGGGCGCGGTACGAGCAGTACTTC. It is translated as CASSLQGARYEQYF.

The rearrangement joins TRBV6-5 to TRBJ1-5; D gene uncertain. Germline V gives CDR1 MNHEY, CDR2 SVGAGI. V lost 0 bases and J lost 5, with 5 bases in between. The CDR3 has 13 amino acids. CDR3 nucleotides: TGTGCCAGCAGTTACTCGGAGGATCAGCCCCAGCATTTT. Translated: CASSYSEDQPQHF.

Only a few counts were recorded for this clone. In nucleotides, the CDR3 is TGTGCCAGCAGCTTAGTCCAGGGGACTGAAGCTTTCTTT. It translates to CASSLVQGTEAFF. The chain uses TRBV11-2 and TRBJ1-1, with D perhaps TRBD1 (6 bases). Per the germline V gene, CDR1 is SGHAT and CDR2 is FQNNGV. The V gene lost 1 base and the J gene lost 5 bases, with 8 bases spanning the gap. There are 13 residues in the CDR3. Based on the CDR3 plus reference TRBV11-2 and TRBJ1-1, the full variable domain is EAGVAQSPRYKIIEKRQSVAFWCNPISGHATLYWYQQILGQGPKLLIQFQNNGVVDDSQLPKDRFSAERLKGVDSTLKIQPAKLEDSAVYLCASSLVQGTEAFFGQGTRLTVV.

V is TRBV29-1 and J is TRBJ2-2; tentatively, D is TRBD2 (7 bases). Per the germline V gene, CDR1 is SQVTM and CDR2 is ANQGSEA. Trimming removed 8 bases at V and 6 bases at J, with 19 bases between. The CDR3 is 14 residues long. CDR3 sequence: CSPDGGLVPGELFF. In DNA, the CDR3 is TGCAGCCCCGACGGGGGGCTTGTCCCCGGGGAGCTGTTTTTT.

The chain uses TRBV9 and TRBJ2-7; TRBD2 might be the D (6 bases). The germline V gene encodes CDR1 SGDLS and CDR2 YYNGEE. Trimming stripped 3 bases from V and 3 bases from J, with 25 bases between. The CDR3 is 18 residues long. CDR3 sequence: CASSASQALANEIYEQYF. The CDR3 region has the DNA TGTGCCAGCAGCGCCTCGCAAGCTCTAGCGAATGAAATCTACGAGCAGTACTTC.

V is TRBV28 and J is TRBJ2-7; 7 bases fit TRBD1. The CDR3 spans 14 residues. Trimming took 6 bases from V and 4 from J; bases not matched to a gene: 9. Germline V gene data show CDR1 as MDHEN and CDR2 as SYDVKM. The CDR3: CASSTRQGRYEQYF. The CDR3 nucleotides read TGTGCCAGCAGCACGCGACAGGGTAGGTACGAGCAGTACTTC.

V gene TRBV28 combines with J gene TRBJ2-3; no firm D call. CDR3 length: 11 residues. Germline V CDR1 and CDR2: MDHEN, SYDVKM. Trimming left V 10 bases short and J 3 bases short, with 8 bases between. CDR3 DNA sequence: TGTGCCACCACAGCGACAGATACGCAGTATTTT. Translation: CATTATDTQYF.

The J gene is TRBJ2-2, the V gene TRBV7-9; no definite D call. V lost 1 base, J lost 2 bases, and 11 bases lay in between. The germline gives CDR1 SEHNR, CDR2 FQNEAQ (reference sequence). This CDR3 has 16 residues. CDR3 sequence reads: CASSLDWTHNTGELFF. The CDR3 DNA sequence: TGTGCCAGCAGCTTAGACTGGACCCATAACACCGGGGAGCTGTTTTTT.

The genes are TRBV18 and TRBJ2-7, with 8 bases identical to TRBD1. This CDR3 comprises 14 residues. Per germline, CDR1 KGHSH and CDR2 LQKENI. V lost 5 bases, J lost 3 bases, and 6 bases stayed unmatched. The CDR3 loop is CASSAGQGGYEQYF. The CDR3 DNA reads TGTGCCAGCTCAGCAGGACAGGGTGGCTACGAGCAGTACTTC.

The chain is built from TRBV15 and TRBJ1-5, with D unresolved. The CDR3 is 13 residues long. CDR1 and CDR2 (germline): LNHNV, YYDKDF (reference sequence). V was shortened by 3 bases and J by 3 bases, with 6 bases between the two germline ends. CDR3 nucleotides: TGTGCCACCAGCAGGGAGCTCAATCAGCCCCAGCATTTT. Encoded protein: CATSRELNQPQHF. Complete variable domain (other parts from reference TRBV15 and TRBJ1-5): DAMVIQNPRYQVTQFGKPVTLSCSQTLNHNVMYWYQQKSSQAPKLLFHYYDKDFNNEADTPDNFQSRRPNTSFCFLDIRSPGLGDTAMYLCATSRELNQPQHFGDGTRLSIL.

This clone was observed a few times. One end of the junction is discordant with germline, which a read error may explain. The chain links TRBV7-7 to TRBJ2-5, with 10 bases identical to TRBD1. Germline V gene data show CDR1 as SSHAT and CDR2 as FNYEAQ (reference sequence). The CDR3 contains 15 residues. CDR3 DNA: TGTGCTAGCAGCCAGGGACAGGGGTCCCAAGAGACCCAGTACTTC. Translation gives CASSQGQGSQETQYF.

Written as DNA, the CDR3 is TGCAGCGTTGAAGACCCCCGGACATCCTCTGGAAACACCATATATTTT. Translated: CSVEDPRTSSGNTIYF. J is TRBJ1-3 and V is TRBV29-1; tentatively, D is TRBD1 (5 bases). The V gene lost 0 bases and the J gene lost 0 bases, with 12 bases spanning the gap. There are 16 residues in the CDR3. The germline V gene encodes CDR1 SQVTM and CDR2 ANQGSEA.

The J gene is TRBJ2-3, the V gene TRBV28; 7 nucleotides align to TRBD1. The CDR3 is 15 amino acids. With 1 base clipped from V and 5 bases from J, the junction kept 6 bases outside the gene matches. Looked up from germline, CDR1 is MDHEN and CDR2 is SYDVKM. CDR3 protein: CASSLLGQILDTQYF. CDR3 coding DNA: TGTGCCAGCAGTTTATTGGGACAGATTCTAGATACGCAGTATTTT.

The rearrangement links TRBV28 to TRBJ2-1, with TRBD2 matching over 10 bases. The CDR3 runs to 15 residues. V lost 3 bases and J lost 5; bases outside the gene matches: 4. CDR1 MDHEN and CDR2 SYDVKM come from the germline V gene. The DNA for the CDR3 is TGTGCCAGCAGTTTTGCTAGCGGGAGCCACAATGAGCAGTTCTTC. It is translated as CASSFASGSHNEQFF.

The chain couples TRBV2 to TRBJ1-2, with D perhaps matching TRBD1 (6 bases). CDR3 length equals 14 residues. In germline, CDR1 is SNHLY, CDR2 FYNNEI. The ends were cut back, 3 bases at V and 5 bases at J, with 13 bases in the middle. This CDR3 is CASSDRRGGYGYTF. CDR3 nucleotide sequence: TGTGCCAGCAGTGATCGCAGGGGAGGGTATGGCTACACCTTC.

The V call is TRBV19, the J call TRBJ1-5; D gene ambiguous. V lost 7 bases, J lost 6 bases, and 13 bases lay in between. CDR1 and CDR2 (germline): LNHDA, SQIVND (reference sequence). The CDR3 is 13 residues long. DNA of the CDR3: TGTGCCAGTACCAAGGTCGTGACTCAGCCCCAGCATTTT. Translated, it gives CASTKVVTQPQHF.

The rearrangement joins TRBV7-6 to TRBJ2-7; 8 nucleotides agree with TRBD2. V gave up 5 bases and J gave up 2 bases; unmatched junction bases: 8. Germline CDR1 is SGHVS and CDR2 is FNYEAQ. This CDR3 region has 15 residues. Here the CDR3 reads CASSRTSGGPYEQYF. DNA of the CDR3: TGTGCCAGCAGCCGAACTAGCGGAGGCCCCTACGAGCAGTACTTC.

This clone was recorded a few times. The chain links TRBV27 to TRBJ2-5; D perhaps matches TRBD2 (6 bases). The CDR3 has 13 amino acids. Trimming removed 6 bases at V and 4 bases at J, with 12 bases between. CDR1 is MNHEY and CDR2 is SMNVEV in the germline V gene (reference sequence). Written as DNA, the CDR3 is TGTGCCAGCAGGGGGGGTTATGGAGAGACCCAGTACTTC. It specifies CASRGGYGETQYF.

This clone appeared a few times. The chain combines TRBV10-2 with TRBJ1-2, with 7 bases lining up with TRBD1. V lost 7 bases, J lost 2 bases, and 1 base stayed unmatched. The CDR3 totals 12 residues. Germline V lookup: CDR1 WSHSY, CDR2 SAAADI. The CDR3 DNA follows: TGCGCCAGCACGACAGGGAACTATGGCTACACCTTC. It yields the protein CASTTGNYGYTF.

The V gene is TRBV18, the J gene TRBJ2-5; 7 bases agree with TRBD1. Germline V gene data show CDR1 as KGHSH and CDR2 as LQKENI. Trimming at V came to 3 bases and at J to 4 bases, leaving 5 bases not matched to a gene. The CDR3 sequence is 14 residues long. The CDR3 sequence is CASSPQGETETQYF. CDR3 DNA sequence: TGTGCCAGCTCACCGCAGGGGGAAACAGAGACCCAGTACTTC.